The clone carrying this T cell receptor beta chain was seen more than once but under ten times. The CDR3 has 14 amino acids. Germline loops: CDR1 MNHEY, CDR2 SMNVEV (reference sequence). After removal of 6 bases from V and 9 bases from J, the junction contained 12 bases not matched to a gene. Participants, about 18 to 89 years old, spanned 25 or so US areas. Cohort 3 recovery required two negative PCRs, clearance, or symptom resolution. This entry comes from a study of blood T cell repertoires in COVID-19. Study at large: Italy, Spain and the United States were the sources of the convalescent and acute COVID-19 samples.

In the original processing: Using reference gene primer amplification, nucleated cell counts were estimated. This table comes from immunoSEQ multiplex PCR, and its TCRdb copy is limited to in-frame clones, with some not included. V and J calls plus clone size are reproduced from that table; the DNA served to infer D and trimming. The sample has some 240,000 clones, roughly 80% seen once. This TCR was sampled from a man in his forties or fifties who had recovered from COVID-19. Material: PBMCs or T cells enriched from blood (not recorded which). This sequence joins TRBV27 and TRBJ1-2; 8 nucleotides align to TRBD1. CDR3 coding DNA: TGTGCCAGCAGGTCACCGGGACAGGCGAGTAGCTACACCTTC. Translated: CASRSPGQASSYTF.